This T cell receptor beta chain was profiled in a study of naive and memory T cell subsets. Amplification of ligated cDNA took four PCR rounds with SP2 and nested alpha and beta constant primers. One entry per CDR3 protein results from TCRdb running MiXCR on the 5' RACE reads. The sample includes 25,000 to 35,000 distinct CDR3 sequences, approximately 15% of them seen just once. A UMI-containing oligonucleotide was joined by 3' ligation to the TCR cDNA template. Whole blood, approximately 2.3 ml, came from adult healthy volunteers. This clonotype is medium-sized (0.01 to 0.1%) by share. The ends lost 3 bases at V and 4 bases at J; junction bases unmatched: 10. Per germline, CDR1 KGHSH and CDR2 LQKENI. This CDR3 spans 16 amino acids.

The genes are TRBV18 and TRBJ1-1; 8 nucleotides match TRBD1. This clonotype was obtained from a female donor in good health. The chain's CDR3 is CASSPQTGEGSTEAFF. CDR3 in DNA: TGTGCCAGCTCACCTCAGACAGGGGAAGGGAGCACTGAAGCTTTCTTT.